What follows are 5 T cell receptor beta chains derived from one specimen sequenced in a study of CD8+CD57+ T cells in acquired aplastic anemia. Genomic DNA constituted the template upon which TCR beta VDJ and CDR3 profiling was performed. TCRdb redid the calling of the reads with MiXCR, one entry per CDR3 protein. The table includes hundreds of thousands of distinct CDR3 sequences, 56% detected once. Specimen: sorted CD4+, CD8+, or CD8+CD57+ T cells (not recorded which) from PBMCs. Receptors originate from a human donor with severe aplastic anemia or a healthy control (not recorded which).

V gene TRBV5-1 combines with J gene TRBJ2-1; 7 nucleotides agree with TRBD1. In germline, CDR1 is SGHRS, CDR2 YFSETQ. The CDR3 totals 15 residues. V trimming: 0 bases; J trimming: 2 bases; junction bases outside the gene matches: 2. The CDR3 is CASSLGDSTYNEQFF. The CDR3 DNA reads TGCGCCAGCAGCTTGGGGGACAGCACCTACAATGAGCAGTTCTTC.

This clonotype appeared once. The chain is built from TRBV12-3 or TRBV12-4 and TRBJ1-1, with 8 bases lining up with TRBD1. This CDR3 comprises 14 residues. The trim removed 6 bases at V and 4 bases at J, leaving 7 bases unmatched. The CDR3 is CASRIDRGSTEAFF. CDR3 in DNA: TGTGCCAGCAGGATAGACAGGGGCAGCACTGAAGCTTTCTTT.

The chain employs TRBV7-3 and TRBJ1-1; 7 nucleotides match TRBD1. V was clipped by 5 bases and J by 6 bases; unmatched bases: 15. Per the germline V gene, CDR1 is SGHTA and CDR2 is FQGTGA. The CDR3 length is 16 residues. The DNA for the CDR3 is TGTGCCAGCAGCAACGACCCGGGACAGCCTATTTCTGAAGCTTTCTTT. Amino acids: CASSNDPGQPISEAFF.

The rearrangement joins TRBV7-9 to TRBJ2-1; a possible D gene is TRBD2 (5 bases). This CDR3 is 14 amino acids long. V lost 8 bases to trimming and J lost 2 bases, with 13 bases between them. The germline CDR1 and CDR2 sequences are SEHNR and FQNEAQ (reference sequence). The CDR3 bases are TGTGCCAGCTTGGAGGCACCCACCTACAATGAGCAGTTCTTC. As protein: CASLEAPTYNEQFF.

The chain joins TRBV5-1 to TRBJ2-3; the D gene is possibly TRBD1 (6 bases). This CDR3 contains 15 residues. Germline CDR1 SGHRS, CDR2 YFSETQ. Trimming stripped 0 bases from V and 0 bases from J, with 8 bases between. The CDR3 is CASSLADRSTDTQYF. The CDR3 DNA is TGCGCCAGCAGCTTGGCGGACAGAAGCACAGATACGCAGTATTTT.